This T cell receptor beta chain is drawn from a study of cytomegalovirus exposure and HLA in healthy donors. The CDR3 is 14 amino acids. Germline V gene data show CDR1 as MNHEY and CDR2 as SMNVEV (reference sequence). The ends were cut back, 6 bases at V and 4 bases at J, with 15 bases in the middle. Clones were read by immunoSEQ multiplex PCR, and TCRdb kept only the in-frame ones, dropping some. Of about 66,000 clones in the sample, 95% to 97% were seen once. V is TRBV27 and J is TRBJ1-2, with D perhaps matching TRBD1 (6 bases). The TCR originated in a woman under 30 in good health and CMV-seropositive. Sequenced: PBMCs. In nucleotides, the CDR3 is TGTGCCAGCAGCCGGGGGGGCCGCCCCTATGGCTACACCTTC. It encodes CASSRGGRPYGYTF.